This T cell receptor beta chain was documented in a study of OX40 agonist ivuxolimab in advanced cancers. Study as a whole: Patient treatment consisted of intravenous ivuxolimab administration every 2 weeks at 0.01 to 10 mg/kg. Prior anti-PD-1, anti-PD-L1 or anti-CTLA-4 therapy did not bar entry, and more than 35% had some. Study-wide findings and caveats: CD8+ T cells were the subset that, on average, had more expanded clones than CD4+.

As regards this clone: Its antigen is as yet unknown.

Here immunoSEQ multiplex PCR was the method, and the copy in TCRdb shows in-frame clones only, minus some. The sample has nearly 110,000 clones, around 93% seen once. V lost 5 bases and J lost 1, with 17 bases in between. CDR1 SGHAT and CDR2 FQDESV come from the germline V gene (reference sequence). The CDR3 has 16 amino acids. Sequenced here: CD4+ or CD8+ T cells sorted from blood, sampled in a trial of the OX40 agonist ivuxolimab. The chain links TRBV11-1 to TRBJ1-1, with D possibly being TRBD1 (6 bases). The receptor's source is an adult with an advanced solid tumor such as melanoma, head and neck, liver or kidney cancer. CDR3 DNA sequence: TGTGCCAGCAGCACCAGACCGACAGGTTGGAACACTGAAGCTTTCTTT. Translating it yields CASSTRPTGWNTEAFF.